Each of the 27 T cell receptor beta chains below was sequenced from the same sample in a study of OX40 agonist ivuxolimab in advanced cancers. TCRdb's table, derived via immunoSEQ multiplex PCR, lists solely in-frame clones and lacks some. The sample lists 90,000 to 150,000 clones; 75% to 90% were seen once. The sample here was CD4+ or CD8+ T cells sorted from blood, taken in a trial of the OX40 agonist ivuxolimab. These receptors were collected from an adult with an advanced solid tumor such as melanoma, head and neck, liver or kidney cancer.

The chain employs TRBV7-2 and TRBJ2-7; possibly TRBD2 for D (6 bases). Trimming shortened V by 0 bases and J by 0 bases, and 9 bases separated the two germline ends. This CDR3 spans 15 amino acids. The germline V gene encodes CDR1 SGHTA and CDR2 FQGNSA. CDR3 residues: CASSLASGTSYEQYF. CDR3 in DNA: TGTGCCAGCAGCTTAGCTAGCGGCACCTCCTACGAGCAGTACTTC.

The rearrangement links TRBV7-2 to TRBJ2-3, with D perhaps matching TRBD2 (7 bases). Germline values: CDR1 SGHTA, CDR2 FQGNSA. V was pared by 3 bases and J by 3 bases, with 13 bases between. The CDR3 covers 15 residues. DNA of the CDR3: TGTGCCAGCAGCTTCGATGGGGGGGCGACAGATACGCAGTATTTT. Translated, it gives CASSFDGGATDTQYF. Together with reference TRBV7-2 and TRBJ2-3, the CDR3 gives the full variable domain: GAGVSQSPSNKVTEKGKDVELRCDPISGHTALYWYRQSLGQGLEFLIYFQGNSAPDKSGLPSDRFSAERTGGSVSTLTIQRTQQEDSAVYLCASSFDGGATDTQYFGPGTRLTVL.

V usage is TRBV6-6 and J usage is TRBJ2-6; D remains ambiguous. The CDR3 is made up of 15 amino acids. V was clipped by 2 bases and J by 0 bases, with 5 bases between them. Germline values: CDR1 MNHNY, CDR2 SVGAGI (reference sequence). CDR3 protein: CASSYPYSGANVLTF. CDR3 bases: TGTGCCAGCAGTTACCCCTACTCTGGGGCCAACGTCCTGACTTTC.

This chain uses TRBV4-3 with TRBJ2-6; TRBD2 might be the D (5 bases). Deletions cut 0 bases from V and 4 bases from J, with 10 bases between. The CDR3 totals 16 residues. The germline V gene encodes CDR1 LGHNA and CDR2 YSLEER. In DNA, the CDR3 is TGCGCCAGCAGCCAAGATACGGGATCAGGGGCCAACGTCCTGACTTTC. It translates to CASSQDTGSGANVLTF.

This rearrangement joins TRBV6-6 to TRBJ2-3; TRBD2 agrees at 9 bases. The trim removed 4 bases at V and 5 bases at J, leaving 7 bases unmatched. Germline loops: CDR1 MNHNY, CDR2 SVGAGI (reference sequence). The CDR3 totals 15 residues. The CDR3 DNA reads as TGTGCCAGCAGTTCGGCGGGGGGGCATTTAGATACGCAGTATTTT. Translating it yields CASSSAGGHLDTQYF.

The rearrangement links TRBV25-1 to TRBJ1-2; no definite D call. The CDR3 sequence is 14 residues long. Germline values: CDR1 MGHDK, CDR2 SYGVNS. V lost 1 base, J lost 6 bases, and 12 bases lay in between. Here the CDR3 reads CASSELVSGDGYTF. The DNA of the CDR3 is TGTGCCAGCAGTGAATTAGTCAGTGGGGATGGCTACACCTTC.

This chain links TRBV27 with TRBJ1-5; no definite D call. This CDR3 has 14 residues. V was clipped by 7 bases and J by 4 bases, with 14 bases between them. CDR1 and CDR2 (germline): MNHEY, SMNVEV (reference sequence). CDR3 residues: CASTREGCNQPQHF. DNA for the CDR3: TGTGCCAGCACCCGTGAAGGTTGTAATCAGCCCCAGCATTTT.

This rearrangement joins TRBV6-5 to TRBJ1-6; D may be TRBD1 (5 bases). Germline CDR1 is MNHEY and CDR2 is SVGAGI. This CDR3 contains 13 residues. The V end was cut by 5 bases, the J end by 10 bases, with 12 bases between. The CDR3 protein is CASSLVGGSPLHF. The CDR3 DNA reads TGTGCCAGCAGTCTGGTTGGGGGGTCACCCCTCCACTTT.

The chain is built from TRBV7-2 and TRBJ1-1; D gene unclear. This CDR3 is 12 amino acids long. CDR1 and CDR2 (germline): SGHTA, FQGNSA. V was pared by 2 bases and J by 11 bases, with 12 bases between. CDR3 protein: CASSLSSPTAFF. The CDR3 DNA follows: TGTGCCAGCAGCTTAAGTTCTCCGACGGCTTTCTTT.

The chain employs TRBV15 and TRBJ1-3; D is undetermined. This CDR3 comprises 15 residues. Germline assignment: CDR1 LNHNV and CDR2 YYDKDF (reference sequence). The V end lost 0 bases, the J end lost 0 bases, and 6 bases lay between the germline ends. This chain's CDR3 is CATSRDIPSGNTIYF. CDR3 bases: TGTGCCACCAGCAGAGATATCCCCTCTGGAAACACCATATATTTT.

The chain links TRBV19 to TRBJ1-5; D is ambiguous. The CDR3 runs to 13 residues. Trimming cost V 0 bases and J 5 bases, with 5 bases left between them. Germline V gene sequence: CDR1 LNHDA, CDR2 SQIVND (reference sequence). Here the CDR3 DNA reads TGTGCCAGTAGTATAGAGACGTATCAGCCCCAGCATTTT. Translating it yields CASSIETYQPQHF. Full variable domain (rest looked up from reference TRBV19 and TRBJ1-5): DGGITQSPKYLFRKEGQNVTLSCEQNLNHDAMYWYRQDPGQGLRLIYYSQIVNDFQKGDIAEGYSVSREKKESFPLTVTSAQKNPTAFYLCASSIETYQPQHFGDGTRLSIL.

This clone was counted once. The chain has TRBV7-2 and TRBJ2-3, with D perhaps TRBD1 or TRBD2 (5 bases each). The V end lost 8 bases, the J end lost 1 base, and 13 bases lay between the germline ends. The CDR3 loop spans 14 amino acids. Germline CDR1 reads SGHTA; CDR2 reads FQGNSA. CDR3 sequence reads: CASVPMGGTDTQYF. Here the CDR3 DNA reads TGTGCCAGCGTCCCCATGGGGGGCACAGATACGCAGTATTTT.

This chain connects TRBV28 to TRBJ1-5; D is perhaps TRBD1 (6 bases). The CDR3 has 15 amino acids. V was cut by 5 bases and J by 1 base, with 12 bases left in between. CDR1 and CDR2 from the germline V gene are MDHEN and SYDVKM. The CDR3, as DNA: TGTGCCAGCAGTCCAGGGGCAAGGAGCAATCAGCCCCAGCATTTT. As protein: CASSPGARSNQPQHF.

The chain couples TRBV5-1 to TRBJ2-1, with D unclear. The CDR3 sequence is 12 residues long. Germline values: CDR1 SGHRS, CDR2 YFSETQ. Between the trimmed V and J ends, which lost 0 bases and 6 bases, there was a span of 4 bases. CDR3 DNA: TGCGCCAGCAGCTTGGCCTTCAATGAGCAGTTCTTC. Its translation is CASSLAFNEQFF.

The rearrangement joins TRBV7-9 to TRBJ2-1; 9 nucleotides match TRBD1. The CDR3 has 15 amino acids. Per germline, CDR1 SEHNR and CDR2 FQNEAQ (reference sequence). V was clipped by 5 bases and J by 7 bases; unmatched bases: 9. The DNA for the CDR3 is TGTGCCAGCAGCCCCCGGGACAGGGTGAGGAATGAGCAGTTCTTC. Translation gives CASSPRDRVRNEQFF.

J is TRBJ1-3 and V is TRBV9; D is perhaps TRBD1 (5 bases). The germline V gene encodes CDR1 SGDLS and CDR2 YYNGEE. The V end lost 4 bases, the J end lost 2 bases, and 10 bases lay between the germline ends. This CDR3 contains 14 residues. CDR3: CASSSQGTGNTIYF. The CDR3, as DNA: TGTGCCAGCAGCTCCCAGGGAACTGGAAACACCATATATTTT.

V usage is TRBV4-3 and J usage is TRBJ2-3; D is unclear. V was trimmed by 1 base and J by 1 base, leaving 9 bases between them. The CDR3 has 15 amino acids. CDR1 and CDR2 from the germline V gene are LGHNA and YSLEER. CDR3 in amino acids: CASSQGGSRTDTQYF. In nucleotides, the CDR3 is TGCGCCAGCAGCCAAGGGGGAAGTCGCACAGATACGCAGTATTTT.

This chain links TRBV28 with TRBJ2-5; D call uncertain. CDR1 is MDHEN and CDR2 is SYDVKM in the germline V gene. V lost 5 bases and J lost 1, with 17 bases in between. The CDR3 extends over 16 amino acids. The CDR3: CASSPGLTTSQETQYF. For the CDR3, the DNA is TGTGCCAGCAGTCCTGGATTAACCACGTCCCAAGAGACCCAGTACTTC.

This clone showed up just a few times. The CDR3 loop reads CASSRDGTAALHF. In nucleotides, the CDR3 is TGTGCCAGCAGTCGGGACGGAACTGCGGCCCTCCACTTT. This chain uses TRBV6-6 with TRBJ1-6; possibly TRBD1 for D (5 bases). Germline V CDR1 and CDR2: MNHNY, SVGAGI (reference sequence). This CDR3 region has 13 residues. V shed 5 bases and J shed 14 bases, with 16 bases lying between them.

The rearrangement uses TRBV7-2 and TRBJ1-5; possible D gene TRBD1, 6 bases. V lost 4 bases and J lost 1, with 14 bases in between. The CDR3 is 16 amino acids. Germline V CDR1 and CDR2: SGHTA, FQGNSA. DNA for the CDR3: TGTGCCAGCAGCTCAAACGGACAGACGAGCAATCAGCCCCAGCATTTT. It translates to CASSSNGQTSNQPQHF.

The chain uses TRBV6-5 and TRBJ1-2, with 10 bases fitting TRBD1. The germline CDR1 and CDR2 sequences are MNHEY and SVGAGI. The ends lost 6 bases at V and 4 bases at J; junction bases unmatched: 8. The CDR3 totals 15 residues. DNA of the CDR3: TGTGCCAGCAGCGAGCCGGGACAGGGGAGCTATGGCTACACCTTC. The encoded protein is CASSEPGQGSYGYTF.

The rearrangement joins TRBV11-3 to TRBJ2-2; D is ambiguous. Trimming took 5 bases from V and 0 from J, leaving 10 bases between them. Germline CDR1 and CDR2: SGHNT and YENEEA. The CDR3 extends over 15 amino acids. The chain's CDR3 is CASSPTSPNTGELFF. CDR3 coding DNA: TGTGCCAGCAGCCCGACATCCCCGAACACCGGGGAGCTGTTTTTT.

The chain has TRBV10-3 and TRBJ1-1; TRBD1 is a possible D gene (6 bases). CDR3 length equals 15 residues. Between the trimmed V and J ends, which lost 10 bases and 0 bases, there was a span of 18 bases. Germline V CDR1 and CDR2: ENHRY, SYGVKD. CDR3 DNA sequence: TGTGCCACTCACAGGGCGGGGAGCATGAACACTGAAGCTTTCTTT. Its translation: CATHRAGSMNTEAFF.

As concerns this clone: One end of the junction does not line up with germline, which may come from a read error. This chain links TRBV7-6 with TRBJ2-5, with D perhaps matching TRBD1 or TRBD2 (5 bases each). CDR1 and CDR2 (germline): SGHVS, FNYEAQ. The length of the CDR3 is 13 residues. CDR3 residues: CASSRDPQKTQYF. In DNA form, the CDR3 reads TGTGCCAGCAGCCGGGACCCCCAAAAGACCCAGTACTTC.

This clone is a singleton in its sample. J is TRBJ2-3 and V is TRBV28; 9 bases map to TRBD1. Germline lookup yields CDR1 MDHEN and CDR2 SYDVKM. The length of the CDR3 is 15 residues. Unmatched junction bases numbered 8, after V lost 7 bases and J lost 3 bases. The CDR3 DNA follows: TGTGCCAGCATCTCCGGGACAGGGCGTACAGATACGCAGTATTTT. Translated, it gives CASISGTGRTDTQYF.

V is TRBV28 and J is TRBJ1-2; the D is unclear. Between the trimmed V and J ends, which lost 2 bases and 3 bases, there was a span of 10 bases. The germline V gene encodes CDR1 MDHEN and CDR2 SYDVKM. The CDR3 covers 14 residues. CDR3 DNA: TGTGCCAGCAGTTTAACCCTCGCCTACTATGGCTACACCTTC. Translation gives CASSLTLAYYGYTF.

This chain links TRBV5-6 with TRBJ2-7, with a tentative D call TRBD1 (6 bases). The CDR3 is made up of 14 amino acids. V was shortened by 2 bases and J by 3 bases, with 12 bases between the two germline ends. The germline V gene has CDR1 SGHDT and CDR2 YYEEEE. In DNA form, the CDR3 reads TGTGCCAGCAGCTTTCCGGACAGCAGCTACGAGCAGTACTTC. This codes for CASSFPDSSYEQYF.